This record covers a single TCR beta chain. These data belong to a study of blood T cell repertoires in COVID-19. Here immunoSEQ multiplex PCR was the method, and the copy in TCRdb shows in-frame clones only, minus some. The profile shows some 300,000 clones, roughly 86% of them singletons. Germline values: CDR1 SGHVS, CDR2 FQNEAQ. V gave up 5 bases and J gave up 1 base; unmatched junction bases: 17. This CDR3 region has 20 residues. Sequenced: PBMCs or T cells enriched from blood (not recorded which). This receptor was identified in a woman in her twenties or thirties who had recovered from COVID-19. The chain carries TRBV7-8 and TRBJ1-4; 9 bases match TRBD1. The CDR3 sequence is CASSPVLGQGLGLTNEKLFF. CDR3 sequence (DNA): TGTGCCAGCAGCCCAGTCCTAGGACAGGGGCTAGGGTTAACTAATGAAAAACTGTTTTTT.